The rows below give T cell receptor beta chains drawn from one sample of a study of blood T cell repertoires in COVID-19. Using immunoSEQ multiplex PCR, the repertoire was profiled, and TCRdb retains in-frame clones only, with some absent. Seen here are 150,000 to 190,000 clones, approximately 85% observed once, and the top ten hold 8% to 9%. The sample comprised peripheral blood. The source is a woman between 55 and 75 years old with COVID-19, enrolled during active disease. Each CDR3 is given with its conserved first and last residue. Each record gives: clone size, J gene, V gene, D gene, CDR3 DNA, CDR3 protein. A D gene is named only where the DNA matches it firmly. For some rows the clone size is stated as once, few or many, or as a class when expanded; others skip it.

once	TRBJ1-1	TRBV12-3/TRBV12-4	-	TGTGCCAGCAGGTCAGGTTCGAACACTGAAGCTTTCTTT	CASRSGSNTEAFF
-	TRBJ1-4	TRBV9	-	TGTGCCAGCAGCTTCCGGAACGGAGAGACTAATGAAAAACTGTTTTTT	CASSFRNGETNEKLFF
-	TRBJ2-7	TRBV3-1/TRBV3-2	TRBD2	TGTGCCAGCAGCCAGACTAGCGGGAACTCCTACGAGCAGTACTTC	CASSQTSGNSYEQYF
-	TRBJ2-5	TRBV20-1	-	TGCAGTGCTAGTTTGGGGGGACTGGCGCAAGAGACCCAGTACTTC	CSASLGGLAQETQYF
-	TRBJ2-3	TRBV5-1	-	TGCGCCAGCAGCTTCACAGACGCTAGCACAGATACGCAGTATTTT	CASSFTDASTDTQYF
-	TRBJ1-6	TRBV19	-	TGTGCCAGTAGTCCACCCGGGACATCGCTTTCACCCCTCCACTTT	CASSPPGTSLSPLHF
-	TRBJ2-3	TRBV18	-	TGTGCCAGCTCAGGATCCGGGTACACAGATACGCAGTATTTT	CASSGSGYTDTQYF
-	TRBJ1-1	TRBV10-1	-	TGCGCCAGCAGTGAGTCTAGGGGGACTGAAGCTTTCTTT	CASSESRGTEAFF
-	TRBJ1-5	TRBV2	TRBD1	TGTGCCAGCATGTCAGGGGGGAGCAATCAGCCCCAGCATTTT	CASMSGGSNQPQHF
once	TRBJ1-6	TRBV27	-	TGTGCCAGCAGTCTCACGGAGGGAGAAGTACCCCTCCACTTT	CASSLTEGEVPLHF
few	TRBJ1-1	TRBV5-5	-	TGTGCCAGTCGGTGGGCCACTGAAGCTTTCTTT	CASRWATEAFF